Below are 5 T cell receptor beta chains sequenced from a single sample in a study of CD8+ T cells in alopecia areata (dated by TCRdb to 2017 to 2018). The intended sense of this specimen's time point label: around 4 weeks on oral tofacitinib. The treatment or condition label on this specimen signifies: oral pan-JAK inhibitor, 5-10 mg twice daily. The library was generated by the immunoSEQ multiplex PCR assay. RNA was extracted from all samples and reverse transcribed into cDNA, which served as template for TCR sequencing. In its TCRdb copy, this immuneACCESS table keeps in-frame sequences only and misses some clones. Where compared with another copy, unresolved V genes explain less than half of these, and the others have no known cause. This sample lists some 130,000 clones; about half were detected once. The ten largest make up roughly 0.5% of the sample. The specimen was CD4+ T cells sorted from blood, collected at week 4, from a patient treated with tofacitinib. The receptors stem from a human donor with alopecia areata.

This chain joins TRBV5-4 and TRBJ2-1; 7 bases are a match to TRBD2. The CDR3 covers 15 residues. CDR1 is SGHNT and CDR2 is YYREEE in the germline V gene (reference sequence). V was clipped by 4 bases and J by 3 bases; unmatched bases: 7. DNA for the CDR3: TGTGCCAGCAGCCCTGAATTAGCGGGCTACAATGAGCAGTTCTTC. Amino acid sequence: CASSPELAGYNEQFF.

This clone was observed a few times. The V gene is TRBV9, the J gene TRBJ1-2; D gene ambiguous. This CDR3 is 11 amino acids long. The V end lost 2 bases, the J end lost 6 bases, and 5 bases lay between the germline ends. From germline, CDR1 is SGDLS and CDR2 YYNGEE. CDR3 region: CASSVNDGYTF. As DNA, the CDR3 is TGTGCCAGCAGCGTGAACGATGGCTACACCTTC.

This chain joins TRBV7-8 and TRBJ2-1; 7 nucleotides agree with TRBD1. The V gene end was trimmed by 0 bases and the J gene end by 6 bases; junction bases not matched to a gene: 5. The CDR3 is 15 residues long. CDR1 and CDR2 (germline): SGHVS, FQNEAQ. The CDR3 DNA reads as TGTGCCAGCAGCTTAGCCGACAGGGCGGGCAATGAGCAGTTCTTC. It specifies CASSLADRAGNEQFF. The full variable domain, completed using reference TRBV7-8 and TRBJ2-1, is GAGVSQSPRYKVAKRGQDVALRCDPISGHVSLFWYQQALGQGPEFLTYFQNEAQLDKSGLPSDRFFAERPEGSVSTLKIQRTQQEDSAVYLCASSLADRAGNEQFFGPGTRLTVL.

The rearrangement links TRBV9 to TRBJ2-3; 9 nucleotides align to TRBD1. V lost 0 bases to trimming and J lost 6 bases; unmatched junction nucleotides: 5. The germline gives CDR1 SGDLS, CDR2 YYNGEE. This CDR3 has 15 residues. CDR3 nucleotides: TGTGCCAGCAGCGTAGAAAGGGACAGGGTCGATACGCAGTATTTT. Protein: CASSVERDRVDTQYF.

V usage is TRBV4-1 and J usage is TRBJ2-1; 7 bases fit TRBD2. The CDR3 spans 14 residues. The J segment lost 9 bases and the V segment lost 3 bases, leaving 8 bases of the junction unmatched. The germline V gene encodes CDR1 MGHRA and CDR2 YSYEKL. CDR3 amino acids: CASSQVGLGGEQFF. CDR3 sequence (DNA): TGCGCCAGCAGCCAGGTAGGACTAGGTGGTGAGCAGTTCTTC.